These T cell receptor beta chains were read from a single sample in a study of T cell repertoires in cytomegalovirus infection. The antigens for these receptors are not known. TCRdb called the reads again in MiXCR, with one record for every CDR3 protein. The sample has approximately 990,000 distinct CDR3 sequences, less than 40% seen once. The source was cultured CD8+ T cells from PBMCs, collected from culture after CMV antigen stimulation. The receptors were sampled from a human donor in good health (CMV status not recorded). Some clones in this sample may be carry-over from other donors' samples. Each CDR3 is given with its conserved first and last residue. The order of the fields is CDR3 protein, CDR3 DNA, clone size, D gene, V gene, J gene. D genes are given only for firm matches. The size entry is marked missing in some rows and otherwise reads once, few, many or a size class.

cdr3_aa: CASSTAQETQYF
cdr3_nt: TGTGCCAGCAGCACCGCCCAAGAGACCCAGTACTTC
clone_size: many
d_call: -
v_call: TRBV7-6
j_call: TRBJ2-5

cdr3_aa: CASSQVVGDTEAFF
cdr3_nt: TGCGCCAGCAGCCAAGTTGTGGGTGACACTGAAGCTTTCTTT
clone_size: -
d_call: -
v_call: TRBV4-3
j_call: TRBJ1-1

cdr3_aa: CATSDGPPGTQNTGELFF
cdr3_nt: TGTGCCACCAGTGACGGGCCCCCAGGGACACAGAACACCGGGGAGCTGTTTTTT
clone_size: -
d_call: -
v_call: TRBV24-1
j_call: TRBJ2-2

cdr3_aa: CASSPTASNTGELFF
cdr3_nt: TGTGCCAGCAGCCCGACAGCCTCGAACACCGGGGAGCTGTTTTTT
clone_size: few
d_call: -
v_call: TRBV7-6
j_call: TRBJ2-2

cdr3_aa: CASMEQGGNEQFF
cdr3_nt: TGTGCCAGCATGGAGCAGGGTGGCAATGAGCAGTTCTTC
clone_size: -
d_call: -
v_call: TRBV2
j_call: TRBJ2-1

cdr3_aa: CASSPFGDSYGYTF
cdr3_nt: TGTGCCAGCAGTCCCTTTGGGGACAGCTATGGCTACACCTTC
clone_size: -
d_call: TRBD1
v_call: TRBV6-5
j_call: TRBJ1-2

cdr3_aa: CAIMRQETQYF
cdr3_nt: TGTGCCATCATGAGACAAGAGACCCAGTACTTC
clone_size: -
d_call: -
v_call: TRBV10-3
j_call: TRBJ2-5

cdr3_aa: CASSPRGLEVWEQYF
cdr3_nt: TGTGCCAGCAGCCCCAGGGGTCTAGAGGTTTGGGAGCAGTACTTC
clone_size: few
d_call: -
v_call: TRBV3-1
j_call: TRBJ2-7

cdr3_aa: CASSQASGAPLHF
cdr3_nt: TGCGCCAGCAGCCAAGCCTCGGGAGCACCCCTCCACTTT
clone_size: -
d_call: -
v_call: TRBV4-1
j_call: TRBJ1-6

cdr3_aa: CASSILRDRAYGYTF
cdr3_nt: TGTGCCAGTAGTATTTTAAGGGACAGAGCTTATGGCTACACCTTC
clone_size: -
d_call: TRBD1
v_call: TRBV19
j_call: TRBJ1-2

cdr3_aa: CVSSGRSPLHF
cdr3_nt: TGTGTCAGCAGCGGACGCTCACCCCTCCACTTT
clone_size: -
d_call: -
v_call: TRBV7-9
j_call: TRBJ1-6

cdr3_aa: CASSHGAVGGYEQFF
cdr3_nt: TGTGCCAGCAGCCACGGAGCAGTCGGGGGCTATGAGCAGTTCTTC
clone_size: -
d_call: -
v_call: TRBV3-1
j_call: TRBJ2-1

cdr3_aa: CSASGTQQGAPTEAFF
cdr3_nt: TGCAGTGCTAGCGGGACTCAACAGGGGGCGCCCACTGAAGCTTTCTTT
clone_size: -
d_call: TRBD1
v_call: TRBV20-1
j_call: TRBJ1-1

cdr3_aa: CSARPQGLIKYGYTF
cdr3_nt: TGCAGTGCTAGACCCCAGGGATTGATAAAGTATGGCTACACCTTC
clone_size: -
d_call: -
v_call: TRBV20-1
j_call: TRBJ1-2

cdr3_aa: CASSMGLAGEETQYF
cdr3_nt: TGTGCCAGCAGCATGGGACTAGCGGGGGAAGAGACCCAGTACTTC
clone_size: few
d_call: TRBD2
v_call: TRBV7-9
j_call: TRBJ2-5

cdr3_aa: CASSYLYDRINNYGYTF
cdr3_nt: TGTGCCAGCAGTTATCTTTACGACAGAATAAATAACTATGGCTACACCTTC
clone_size: few
d_call: -
v_call: TRBV6-6
j_call: TRBJ1-2

cdr3_aa: CAIPETGELFF
cdr3_nt: TGTGCCATCCCAGAAACCGGGGAGCTGTTTTTT
clone_size: few
d_call: -
v_call: TRBV7-2
j_call: TRBJ2-2

cdr3_aa: CASSFPGSSNTEAFF
cdr3_nt: TGTGCCAGCAGCTTCCCGGGGTCGTCAAACACTGAAGCTTTCTTT
clone_size: few
d_call: -
v_call: TRBV7-9
j_call: TRBJ1-1

cdr3_aa: CASSGQPYEQYF
cdr3_nt: TGTGCCAGCAGTGGGCAGCCCTACGAGCAGTACTTC
clone_size: -
d_call: -
v_call: TRBV27
j_call: TRBJ2-7

cdr3_aa: CASSLGGPLELFF
cdr3_nt: TGTGCCAGCAGTTTGGGGGGCCCGTTGGAGCTGTTTTTT
clone_size: few
d_call: -
v_call: TRBV12-3/TRBV12-4
j_call: TRBJ2-2

cdr3_aa: CASSPGIGNQPQHF
cdr3_nt: TGTGCCAGCAGCCCGGGAATAGGCAATCAGCCCCAGCATTTT
clone_size: few
d_call: -
v_call: TRBV5-4
j_call: TRBJ1-5

cdr3_aa: CASRTEDRALSTDTQYF
cdr3_nt: TGTGCCAGCAGGACTGAGGACAGGGCATTAAGTACAGATACGCAGTATTTT
clone_size: -
d_call: TRBD1
v_call: TRBV6-1
j_call: TRBJ2-3

cdr3_aa: CASSYTGASYEQYF
cdr3_nt: TGTGCCAGCAGTTACACAGGGGCCTCCTACGAGCAGTACTTC
clone_size: -
d_call: TRBD1
v_call: TRBV27
j_call: TRBJ2-7

cdr3_aa: CASSLSREPYEQYF
cdr3_nt: TGTGCCAGCAGCCTCAGTAGGGAGCCTTACGAGCAGTACTTC
clone_size: -
d_call: -
v_call: TRBV7-9
j_call: TRBJ2-7

cdr3_aa: CASSSMETATGANVLTF
cdr3_nt: TGTGCCAGCAGTTCAATGGAGACAGCCACCGGGGCCAACGTCCTGACTTTC
clone_size: few
d_call: -
v_call: TRBV12-3/TRBV12-4
j_call: TRBJ2-6

cdr3_aa: CASSLAPGVDEAFF
cdr3_nt: TGTGCCAGCAGCTTAGCCCCAGGGGTGGATGAAGCTTTCTTT
clone_size: -
d_call: -
v_call: TRBV7-6
j_call: TRBJ1-1